This T cell receptor (beta chain) was sequenced during a study of blood T cells in healthy people across ages. General study points: Higher diversity and more naive CD4+ cells were features of long-lived donors, compared to aged donors.

Notes on this clonotype: The antigen is unknown.

The donors, all healthy, were Caucasians living in Russia, aged about 6 to 100. With each sample, at least 5 micrograms of total RNA were extracted. This CDR3 has 12 residues. The trim removed 6 bases at V and 6 bases at J, leaving 5 bases unmatched. Germline values: CDR1 MDHEN, CDR2 SYDVKM. A J-beta primer mix and a sample-barcoded 5' primer were used in a second PCR of roughly 6 to 11 cycles. CDR3-containing paired-end reads numbering at least 2.5 million came from each sample. In TCRdb, the 5' RACE reads were re-called with MiXCR into one record per CDR3 protein. The sample has some 880,000 distinct CDR3 sequences, around 36% seen once; the top ten hold approximately 13%.

The chain is built from TRBV28 and TRBJ2-7; 7 bases match TRBD1. The sequenced sample consisted of blood. This TCR was recovered from a young man in good health. CDR3 protein: CASRPGGIEQYF. The CDR3 coding sequence is TGTGCCAGCAGGCCAGGGGGTATCGAGCAGTACTTC.